A single sample gave rise to the 12 T cell receptor beta chains below, sequenced in a study of T cells after yellow fever vaccination. TCRdb itself ran the 5' RACE reads through MiXCR, one entry per CDR3 protein. Among just under 600,000 distinct CDR3 sequences listed, approximately 12% were seen once. The input for sequencing was PBMCs, taken on the day of the yellow fever booster vaccination. Receptor source: a young man who received the YFV17D yellow fever vaccine.

The rearrangement links TRBV9 to TRBJ2-5, with a possible D match to TRBD2 (6 bases). V was pared by 2 bases and J by 9 bases, with 23 bases between. The length of the CDR3 is 16 residues. Per germline, CDR1 SGDLS and CDR2 YYNGEE. This CDR3 is CASSVDLESSRGAQYF. The CDR3 DNA is TGTGCCAGCAGCGTTGATCTTGAGTCCTCGCGGGGAGCCCAGTACTTC. Full variable domain (outside the CDR3, taken from reference TRBV9 and TRBJ2-5): DSGVTQTPKHLITATGQRVTLRCSPRSGDLSVYWYQQSLDQGLQFLIQYYNGEERAKGNILERFSAQQFPDLHSELNLSSLELGDSALYFCASSVDLESSRGAQYFGPGTRLLVL.

In its sample, this clonotype was seen a few times. The chain employs TRBV7-2 and TRBJ1-1; 8 bases agree with TRBD1. The germline V gene has CDR1 SGHTA and CDR2 FQGNSA. V lost 6 bases and J lost 4; bases outside the gene matches: 7. The CDR3 contains 14 residues. CDR3 nucleotide sequence: TGTGCCAGCAGTGGACAGGGAGTAACCACTGAAGCTTTCTTT. This translates into CASSGQGVTTEAFF.

The V and J genes are TRBV11-2 and TRBJ1-4; 8 nucleotides align to TRBD1. In germline, CDR1 is SGHAT, CDR2 FQNNGV. CDR3 length equals 14 residues. The trim removed 1 base at V and 10 bases at J, leaving 5 bases unmatched. CDR3 loop: CASSLGQGAGKLFF. CDR3 DNA sequence: TGTGCCAGCAGCTTAGGGCAGGGGGCCGGAAAACTGTTTTTT.

Notes on this clonotype: An end of the junction differs from the germline gene, which may be a read error. This chain links TRBV12-3 or TRBV12-4 with TRBJ1-2; maybe TRBD1 (6 bases). The CDR3 length is 14 residues. CDR3 in amino acids: CASSFINKGDNINF. The CDR3 nucleotides are TGTGCCAGCAGTTTTATAAATAAGGGGGACAACATAAACTTC.

This clonotype has a handful of counts. CDR3 sequence (DNA): TGTGCCAGCAGCTTATGGAGCGGGATTGACACCGGGGAGCTGTTTTTT. This codes for CASSLWSGIDTGELFF. The gene calls are TRBV7-2 and TRBJ2-2; 7 nucleotides match TRBD2. The germline V gene has CDR1 SGHTA and CDR2 FQGNSA. The CDR3 is 16 amino acids. Trimming cost V 2 bases and J 3 bases; bases outside gene matches: 6.

V is TRBV6-1 and J is TRBJ2-4, with D maybe TRBD1 (7 bases). Trimming removed 7 bases from V and 3 bases from J, with 19 bases in between. The CDR3 runs to 16 residues. CDR1 and CDR2 from the germline V gene are MNHNS and SASEGT. The CDR3 sequence: CASTKLRQGGKNIQYF. CDR3 in DNA: TGTGCCAGCACTAAACTTCGTCAGGGGGGCAAAAACATTCAGTACTTC.

This clonotype was observed a handful of times. This chain connects TRBV20-1 to TRBJ2-7; 12 bases are a match to TRBD2. V trimming: 5 bases; J trimming: 2 bases; junction bases outside the gene matches: 4. The CDR3 loop spans 14 amino acids. The germline gives CDR1 DFQATT, CDR2 SNEGSKA (reference sequence). The DNA of the CDR3 is TGCAGTGCTGGCCGACTAGCGGGAGCCTACGAGCAGTACTTC. Protein sequence: CSAGRLAGAYEQYF.

The chain combines TRBV7-9 with TRBJ2-2; 9 nucleotides agree with TRBD2. The CDR3 spans 16 residues. Germline V gives CDR1 SEHNR, CDR2 FQNEAQ (reference sequence). V shed 5 bases and J 4 bases; nucleotides not matched to a gene: 8. This CDR3 is CASSPIAGDVTGELFF. The CDR3 nucleotides read TGTGCCAGCAGCCCTATAGCGGGAGATGTCACCGGGGAGCTGTTTTTT. Full variable domain (outside the CDR3, taken from reference TRBV7-9 and TRBJ2-2): DTGVSQNPRHKITKRGQNVTFRCDPISEHNRLYWYRQTLGQGPEFLTYFQNEAQLEKSRLLSDRFSAERPKGSFSTLEIQRTEQGDSAMYLCASSPIAGDVTGELFFGEGSRLTVL.

This chain connects TRBV15 to TRBJ2-5, with TRBD1 as a possible D gene (5 bases). CDR1 LNHNV and CDR2 YYDKDF come from the germline V gene (reference sequence). The V gene lost 7 bases and the J gene lost 4 bases, with 16 bases spanning the gap. The CDR3 is 14 amino acids. This chain's CDR3 is CATTLRPDIETQYF. The CDR3 coding sequence is TGTGCCACCACCTTACGACCGGACATAGAGACCCAGTACTTC.

There are a few counts of this clonotype. The rearrangement joins TRBV7-2 to TRBJ2-2; D perhaps matches TRBD2 (5 bases). V lost 6 bases to trimming and J lost 6 bases, with 14 bases between them. Per germline, CDR1 SGHTA and CDR2 FQGNSA. The CDR3 sequence is 14 residues long. Written as DNA, the CDR3 is TGTGCCAGCAGGTCTTCGGCCGGGGCCGGGGAGCTGTTTTTT. Translating it yields CASRSSAGAGELFF. Full variable domain (missing parts from reference TRBV7-2 and TRBJ2-2): GAGVSQSPSNKVTEKGKDVELRCDPISGHTALYWYRQSLGQGLEFLIYFQGNSAPDKSGLPSDRFSAERTGGSVSTLTIQRTQQEDSAVYLCASRSSAGAGELFFGEGSRLTVL.

V usage is TRBV20-1 and J usage is TRBJ2-2; either TRBD1 or TRBD2 may supply D (7 bases each). CDR1 is DFQATT and CDR2 is SNEGSKA in the germline V gene (reference sequence). The CDR3 has 14 residues. The V and J ends lost 3 bases and 5 bases respectively, with 13 bases between them. CDR3 sequence reads: CSASVRGGTGELFF. The DNA for the CDR3 is TGCAGTGCTAGTGTCAGGGGGGGGACCGGGGAGCTGTTTTTT.

V is TRBV18 and J is TRBJ2-1; 8 bases fit TRBD2. The CDR3 consists of 18 residues. Germline loops: CDR1 KGHSH, CDR2 LQKENI. The ends lost 2 bases at V and 0 bases at J; junction bases unmatched: 9. CDR3 in DNA: TGTGCCAGCTCACCAGAGATTAGCGGGAAAATCTCCTACAATGAGCAGTTCTTC. Protein product: CASSPEISGKISYNEQFF.